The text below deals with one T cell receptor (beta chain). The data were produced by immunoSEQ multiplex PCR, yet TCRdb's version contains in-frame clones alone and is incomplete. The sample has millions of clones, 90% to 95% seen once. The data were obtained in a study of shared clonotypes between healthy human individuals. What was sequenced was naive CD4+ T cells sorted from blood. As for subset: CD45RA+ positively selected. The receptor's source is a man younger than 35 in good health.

The CDR3 sequence: CASSPRTGGYNEQFF. In nucleotides, the CDR3 is TGTGCCAGCAGCCCGAGGACAGGAGGCTACAATGAGCAGTTCTTC. The V gene is TRBV2, the J gene TRBJ2-1; TRBD1 matches 7 bases. CDR3 size: 15 residues. Germline lookup yields CDR1 SNHLY and CDR2 FYNNEI. V was pared by 6 bases and J by 3 bases, with 8 bases of the junction left unmatched.